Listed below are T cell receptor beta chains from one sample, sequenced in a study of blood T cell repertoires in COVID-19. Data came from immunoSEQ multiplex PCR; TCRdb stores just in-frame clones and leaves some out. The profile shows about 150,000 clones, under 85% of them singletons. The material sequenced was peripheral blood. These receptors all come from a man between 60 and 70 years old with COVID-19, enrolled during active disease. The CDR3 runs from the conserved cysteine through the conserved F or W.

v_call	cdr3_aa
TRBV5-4	CASSSGISSYEQYF
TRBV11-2	CASNRHLNTEAFF
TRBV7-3	CASSPSRGGTGELFF
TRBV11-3	CASSSQGLTNEKLFF
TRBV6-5	CASGRAGVSNQPQHF
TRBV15	CATSRADGGYGYTF
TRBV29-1	CSVEGATSGSNEQFF
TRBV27	CASSSRGFNTEAFF
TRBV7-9	CASSSVAGIDTQYF
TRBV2	CASIGQVAYYGYTF
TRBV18	CASSPPTSGVTRGQFF
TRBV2	CASSRDFSYEQYF
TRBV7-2	CASSFTDNSNQPQHF
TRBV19	CASQQGPLAKNIQYF
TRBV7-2	CASSLGQGNNSPLHF
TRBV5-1	CASGPGTGRNQPQHF
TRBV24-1	CATSVSDTQYF
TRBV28	CASKRRPETQYF
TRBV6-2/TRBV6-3	CASSYRGQGAEQPQHF
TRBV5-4	CASSKSSQVHTEAFF
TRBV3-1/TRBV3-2	CASSQAGGTEAFF
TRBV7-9	CASSFLTSGTGELFF
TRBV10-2	CASREGGKNEQFF
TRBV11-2	CASRRTGANTGELFF
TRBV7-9	CASSLGGSREKLFF
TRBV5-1	CASSEGPGGETQYF
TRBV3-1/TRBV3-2	CASSNGVGVSPQHF
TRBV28	CASSINYGYTF
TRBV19	CASSIGGLTGDVSPLHF
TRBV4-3	CASSTTGGSNYGYTF
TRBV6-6	CASSPGPGAEAFF
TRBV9	CASSTEVAGSEQYF
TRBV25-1	CASSDTTYSTDTQYF
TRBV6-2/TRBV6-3	CASSYSMSGAGANVLTF
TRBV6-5	CASKPGLANPGELFF
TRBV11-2	CASSLGSEGFYGYTF
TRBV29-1	CSVSQANEKLFF
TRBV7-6	CASSLASSGGNEQFF
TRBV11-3	CASSVGQGADTQYF
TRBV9	CASHPRRQSNTGELFF
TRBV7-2	CASRVQGLGTEAFF
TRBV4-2	CASSPSLVSGSGVPTDTQYF
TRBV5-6	CASSLGQVSNQPQHF
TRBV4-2	CASSSRGGTEAFF
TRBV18	CASSSLDRPRGYTF
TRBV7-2	CASSLSSGQPYNEQFF
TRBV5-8	CASSLVGAGGGNNEQFF
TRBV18	CASSPPTGRRYEQYF
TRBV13	CASSQQGGLYGYTF
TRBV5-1	CASSLQGSGNTIYF
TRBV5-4	CASSLEARNTEAFF